The sequence of this T cell receptor beta chain was determined in a study of blood T cell repertoires in COVID-19. Study details: COVID-19 samples from acute and convalescent phases originated in the United States, Italy and Spain. Nucleic acid was either cDNA or gDNA, and it came from T cells, B-cell-depleted T cells, or PBMCs.

Sequencing was performed with immunoSEQ multiplex PCR; in TCRdb, only in-frame clones are kept and a portion is missing. Found here are under 200,000 clones, around three quarters of them singletons; the top ten hold around 8.1%. V was clipped by 6 bases and J by 4 bases; unmatched bases: 4. The CDR3 extends over 13 amino acids. CDR1 is MNHEY and CDR2 is SVGAGI in the germline V gene. The chain uses TRBV6-5 and TRBJ1-1; 8 nucleotides align to TRBD1. Input material: peripheral blood. The receptor's source is a man in his 60s with acute or convalescent COVID-19. CDR3 nucleotide sequence: TGTGCCAGCAGCCTCGGGACAGGCACTGAAGCTTTCTTT. Protein product: CASSLGTGTEAFF.